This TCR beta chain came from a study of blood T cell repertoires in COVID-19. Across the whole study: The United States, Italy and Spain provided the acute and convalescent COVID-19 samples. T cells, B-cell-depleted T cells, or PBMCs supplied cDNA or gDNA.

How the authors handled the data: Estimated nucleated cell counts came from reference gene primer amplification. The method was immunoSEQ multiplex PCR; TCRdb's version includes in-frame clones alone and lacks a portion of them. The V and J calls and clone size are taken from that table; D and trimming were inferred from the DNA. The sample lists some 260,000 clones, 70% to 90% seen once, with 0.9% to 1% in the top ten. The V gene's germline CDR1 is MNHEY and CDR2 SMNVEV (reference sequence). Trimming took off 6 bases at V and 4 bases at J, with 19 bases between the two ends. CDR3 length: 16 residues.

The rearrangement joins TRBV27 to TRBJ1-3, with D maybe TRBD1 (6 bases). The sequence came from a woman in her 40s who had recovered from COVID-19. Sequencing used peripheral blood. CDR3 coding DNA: TGTGCCAGCAGCCTGGGGGGGCAGGCTGGCGGAAACACCATATATTTT. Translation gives CASSLGGQAGGNTIYF.